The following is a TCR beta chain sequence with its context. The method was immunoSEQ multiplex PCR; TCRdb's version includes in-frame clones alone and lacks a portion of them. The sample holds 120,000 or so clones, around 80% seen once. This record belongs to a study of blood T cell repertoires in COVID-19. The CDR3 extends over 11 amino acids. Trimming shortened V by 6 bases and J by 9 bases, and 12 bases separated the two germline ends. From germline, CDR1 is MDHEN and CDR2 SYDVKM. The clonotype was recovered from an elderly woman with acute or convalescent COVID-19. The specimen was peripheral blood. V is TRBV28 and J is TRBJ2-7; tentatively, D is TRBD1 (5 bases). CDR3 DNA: TGTGCCAGCAGCTCTACAGGACGGCAGTACTTC. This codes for CASSSTGRQYF.